Listed below are T cell receptor beta chains from one sample, sequenced in a study of tumor-infiltrating lymphocytes in oesophageal squamous cell carcinoma. TCRdb re-analysed the PCR reads in MiXCR, keeping a single row per CDR3 protein. The sample has approximately 17,000 distinct CDR3 sequences, 44% seen once; the top ten hold roughly 37%. The specimen sequenced was blood. The source of these receptors is a female donor with esophageal squamous cell carcinoma. Both conserved end residues are part of each CDR3. Each record gives: D gene, V gene, J gene, clone size, CDR3 DNA, CDR3 protein. D genes are given only for firm matches. Size is stated for part of the rows, as once, few or many counts, or as a class when the clone is expanded.

>-|TRBV7-2|TRBJ2-5|-
TGTGCCAGCAGCTTAATGGGAAGGGCTGAGACCCAGTACTTC
CASSLMGRAETQYF
>TRBD1|TRBV6-1|TRBJ2-7|many
TGTGCCAGCAGTGAAGGAACAGGGGGCTCCTACGAGCAGTACTTC
CASSEGTGGSYEQYF
>TRBD1|TRBV10-3|TRBJ1-4|-
TGTGCCATCAGTGACAGGGGGGTAGGTTACGAGGAAAAACTGTTTTTT
CAISDRGVGYEEKLFF
>-|TRBV28|TRBJ2-7|many
TGTGCCAGCAGTTCGGGGGACAGACCCTACGAGCAGTACTTC
CASSSGDRPYEQYF
>-|TRBV27|TRBJ1-6|-
TGTGCCAGCAGTCCCGTAGCGGGAGCTCCCCACGAGCAGAACTTT
CASSPVAGAPHEQNF
>TRBD1|TRBV20-1|TRBJ2-7|few
TGCAGTGCTGGCCATCCGGGACAGGGAGTGTACGAGCAGTACTTC
CSAGHPGQGVYEQYF
>-|TRBV28|TRBJ2-1|-
TGTGCCAGCAGTTTCAGGGAAAATGAGCAGTTCTTC
CASSFRENEQFF
>TRBD2|TRBV7-3|TRBJ2-1|-
TGTGCCAGCAGCCCGACTAGCGGGGCCAATGAGCAGTTCTTC
CASSPTSGANEQFF
>-|TRBV6-8|TRBJ1-1|-
TGTGCCAGCAGTTACCCCGGCAACACTGAAGCTTTCTTT
CASSYPGNTEAFF
>-|TRBV6-8|TRBJ1-2|-
TGTGCCAGCAGTTTTGGGGAAGGCGGCTATGGCTACACCTTC
CASSFGEGGYGYTF
>-|TRBV7-6|TRBJ1-1|-
TGTGCCAGCAGCTTAACGGCAGCTAAGGGGAACACTGAAGCTTTCTTT
CASSLTAAKGNTEAFF
>-|TRBV7-3|TRBJ2-1|-
TGTGCCAGCAGCCCCAGCGGTAGAGGGGTAGGGCAGTTCTTC
CASSPSGRGVGQFF
>TRBD1|TRBV7-6|TRBJ2-7|-
TGTGCCAGCAGCTCACAAACGGGACAGGGCTCCTACGAGCAGTACTTC
CASSSQTGQGSYEQYF
>TRBD1|TRBV15|TRBJ2-2|few
TGTGCCACCAGCAGAGATCTCTCGGACAGGGGTTCTGGTACCGGGGAGCTGTTTTTT
CATSRDLSDRGSGTGELFF
>TRBD1|TRBV24-1|TRBJ2-5|medium-sized
TGTGCCACCAGTCCAGCATATGGGACAGGGGAAGAGACCCAGTACTTC
CATSPAYGTGEETQYF
>-|TRBV28|TRBJ1-2|medium-sized
TGTGCCAGCATCGCAGGGGAGTATAAAGTCTATGGCTACACCTTC
CASIAGEYKVYGYTF
>TRBD2|TRBV7-8|TRBJ2-7|medium-sized
TGTGCCAGCAGCTTAGCAGGCGGGGGGACCTACGAGCAGTACTTC
CASSLAGGGTYEQYF
>-|TRBV7-2|TRBJ2-7|medium-sized
TGTGCCAGCAGCCCCCTGGACGAGCAGTACTTC
CASSPLDEQYF
>-|TRBV6-1|TRBJ2-3|-
TGTGCCAGCAGTGCTCGTATCGGGCTTAGCACAGATACGCAGTATTTT
CASSARIGLSTDTQYF
>TRBD2|TRBV11-2|TRBJ2-7|-
TGTGCCAGCAGCTTGCAATTGGGGCTAGCGGGAGGGCCCCCCTACGAGCAGTACTTC
CASSLQLGLAGGPPYEQYF
>-|TRBV7-2|TRBJ2-7|-
TGTGCCAGCCGCGTTTCCAGAGACAATGAGCAGTACTTC
CASRVSRDNEQYF
>TRBD1|TRBV6-4|TRBJ2-1|-
TGTGCCAGCAGTGTCCGAAGTCGGACAGGGCTTTCAATTATCAATGAGCAGTTCTTC
CASSVRSRTGLSIINEQFF
>-|TRBV6-5|TRBJ2-7|-
TGTGCCAGCGGACACTACGAGCAGTACTTC
CASGHYEQYF
>-|TRBV7-8|TRBJ2-1|-
TGTGCCAGCAGCTTGAGCCAGGGAGCGGAGCAGTTCTTC
CASSLSQGAEQFF
>TRBD1|TRBV5-5|TRBJ2-7|many
TGTGCCAGCAGCTCCACCGGGACAGGTATCTACGAGCAGTACTTC
CASSSTGTGIYEQYF
>-|TRBV11-2|TRBJ2-7|-
TGTGCCAGCAGCTTCGGACCACTAGACGAGCAGTACTTC
CASSFGPLDEQYF
>-|TRBV5-1|TRBJ2-3|many
TGCGCCAGCAGCTTGGGTCGAGGTAGCACAGATACGCAGTATTTT
CASSLGRGSTDTQYF